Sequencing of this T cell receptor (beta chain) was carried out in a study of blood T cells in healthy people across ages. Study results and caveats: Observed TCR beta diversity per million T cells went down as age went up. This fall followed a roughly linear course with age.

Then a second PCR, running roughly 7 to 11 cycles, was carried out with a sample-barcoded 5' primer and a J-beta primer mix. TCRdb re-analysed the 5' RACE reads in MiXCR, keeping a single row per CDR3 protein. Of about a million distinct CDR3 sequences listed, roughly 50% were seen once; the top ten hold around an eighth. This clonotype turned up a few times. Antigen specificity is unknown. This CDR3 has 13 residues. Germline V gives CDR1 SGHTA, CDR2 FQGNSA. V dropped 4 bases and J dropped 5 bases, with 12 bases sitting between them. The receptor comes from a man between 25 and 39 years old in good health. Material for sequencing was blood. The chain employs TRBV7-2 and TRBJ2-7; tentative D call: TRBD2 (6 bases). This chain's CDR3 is CASSSPLAHEQYF. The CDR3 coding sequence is TGTGCCAGCAGCTCCCCCCTAGCGCACGAGCAGTACTTC.